Below, 17 T cell receptor beta chains from the same sample are listed, as sequenced in a study of memory CD4+ T cells and cytomegalovirus serostatus. Libraries were prepared by immunoSEQ multiplex PCR; TCRdb keeps only in-frame clonotypes and omits some of them. Of tens of thousands of clones listed, around 77% are singletons. The sort gate was single viable CD3+CD4+CD8-CD45RO+ cells for memory CD4+ T cells. Sequencing input: memory CD4+ T cells from blood. Every receptor here comes from an adult in good health and CMV-seronegative.

The chain recombines TRBV28 with TRBJ1-5; TRBD1 might be the D (6 bases). V gave up 3 bases and J gave up 3 bases, with 24 bases separating them. The CDR3 is 19 amino acids. Germline CDR1 and CDR2: MDHEN and SYDVKM. The CDR3, as DNA: TGTGCCAGCAGTTTTAGAGAGATAAGGACAGTTCCCTTCAATCAGCCCCAGCATTTT. It codes for CASSFREIRTVPFNQPQHF.

This clone was observed a few times. The chain employs TRBV11-2 and TRBJ1-1, with D possibly matching TRBD1 (6 bases). Between the trimmed V and J ends, which lost 5 bases and 7 bases, there was a span of 11 bases. Germline CDR1 reads SGHAT; CDR2 reads FQNNGV. The CDR3 extends over 12 amino acids. CDR3 in DNA: TGTGCCAGCAGCGCACAGGGCTATGAAGCTTTCTTT. This codes for CASSAQGYEAFF.

The V call is TRBV7-3, the J call TRBJ2-3, with 8 bases fitting TRBD2. CDR1 and CDR2 (germline): SGHTA, FQGTGA. CDR3 length: 13 residues. V lost 10 bases to trimming and J lost 2 bases; unmatched junction nucleotides: 5. The CDR3 is CATAGGPTDTQYF. The CDR3 bases are TGTGCCACTGCGGGGGGCCCCACAGATACGCAGTATTTT.

The chain uses TRBV5-1 and TRBJ2-3; D gene ambiguous. The V gene lost 0 bases and the J gene lost 3 bases, with 2 bases spanning the gap. The CDR3 has 12 residues. Germline V gene sequence: CDR1 SGHRS, CDR2 YFSETQ. In DNA form, the CDR3 reads TGCGCCAGCAGCTTGGAGACAGATACGCAGTATTTT. Protein product: CASSLETDTQYF.

The rearrangement uses TRBV2 and TRBJ2-3, with a tentative D call TRBD2 (5 bases). The CDR3 runs 15 residues. In germline, CDR1 is SNHLY, CDR2 FYNNEI. V was clipped by 7 bases and J by 0 bases, with 14 bases between them. The CDR3 loop reads CASNLLAASTDTQYF. In nucleotides, the CDR3 is TGTGCCAGCAACCTTCTAGCAGCTAGCACAGATACGCAGTATTTT.

This clone was detected only a few times. The V and J genes are TRBV7-9 and TRBJ1-2, with 8 bases fitting TRBD1. CDR1 SEHNR and CDR2 FQNEAQ come from the germline V gene (reference sequence). The CDR3 length is 16 residues. Trimming removed 4 bases from V and 8 bases from J; junction bases left unmatched: 15. This chain's CDR3 is CASSSPQGALSEGYTF. Here the CDR3 DNA reads TGTGCCAGCAGCTCTCCCCAGGGGGCGCTTAGCGAGGGCTACACCTTC.

This clone has more than one count but fewer than ten. The chain is built from TRBV19 and TRBJ1-3, with unresolved D. V dropped 2 bases and J dropped 3 bases, with 5 bases sitting between them. The CDR3 has 13 residues. The germline V gene encodes CDR1 LNHDA and CDR2 SQIVND (reference sequence). Written as DNA, the CDR3 is TGTGCCAGTAGTATATTTGATGGAAACACCATATATTTT. Amino acid sequence: CASSIFDGNTIYF.

The rearrangement links TRBV27 to TRBJ2-1, with no clear D. The V end was cut by 6 bases, the J end by 0 bases, with 12 bases between. The CDR3 is 15 amino acids. CDR1 and CDR2 (germline): MNHEY, SMNVEV (reference sequence). CDR3 DNA: TGTGCCAGCAGCTTTTTGCCCTTCTCCTACAATGAGCAGTTCTTC. It translates to CASSFLPFSYNEQFF.

The J gene is TRBJ2-1, the V gene TRBV6-5; D may be TRBD2 (5 bases). This CDR3 has 15 amino acids. Per germline, CDR1 MNHEY and CDR2 SVGAGI. V dropped 6 bases and J dropped 0 bases, with 12 bases sitting between them. This chain's CDR3 is CASRKLVFSYNEQFF. Written as DNA, the CDR3 is TGTGCCAGCAGAAAACTAGTTTTCTCCTACAATGAGCAGTTCTTC.

The rearrangement joins TRBV19 to TRBJ1-3; D might be TRBD1 (6 bases). Germline lookup yields CDR1 LNHDA and CDR2 SQIVND (reference sequence). The V and J ends lost 9 bases and 9 bases respectively, with 18 bases between them. CDR3 length: 13 residues. The DNA of the CDR3 is TGTGCCAGGCCGGACAGCCTCCCAATCACCATATATTTT. Protein product: CARPDSLPITIYF.

The chain joins TRBV10-3 to TRBJ2-1; possibly TRBD2 for D (6 bases). Germline CDR1 is ENHRY and CDR2 is SYGVKD. This CDR3 contains 13 residues. The germline V and J ends were trimmed by 4 bases and 7 bases, with 11 bases remaining between them. Written as DNA, the CDR3 is TGTGCCATCAGTGCCAGCGGGCTAAATGAGCAGTTCTTC. It codes for CAISASGLNEQFF.

This clone has more than one count but fewer than ten. V gene TRBV11-3 combines with J gene TRBJ2-7; 10 positions match TRBD1. Trimming took 5 bases from V and 6 from J; bases not matched to a gene: 7. The germline CDR1 and CDR2 sequences are SGHNT and YENEEA. CDR3 size: 14 residues. CDR3 residues: CASSRDGQGVEQYF. The DNA of the CDR3 is TGTGCCAGCAGCCGAGACGGACAGGGGGTCGAGCAGTACTTC.

V and J are TRBV4-3 and TRBJ2-7; perhaps TRBD2 as D (5 bases). The CDR3 runs 12 residues. CDR1 is LGHNA, CDR2 YSLEER, per germline. V was trimmed by 4 bases and J by 6 bases, leaving 10 bases between them. CDR3 residues: CASSPGKGEQYF. Written as DNA, the CDR3 is TGCGCCAGCAGCCCCGGGAAGGGCGAGCAGTACTTC.

This chain links TRBV11-2 with TRBJ2-1, with 7 bases that match TRBD1. There are 16 residues in the CDR3. V was pared by 4 bases and J by 0 bases, with 6 bases of the junction left unmatched. CDR1 and CDR2 (germline): SGHAT, FQNNGV. The CDR3 region is CASSSSTGASYNEQFF. The CDR3, as DNA: TGTGCCAGCAGCTCTTCCACAGGGGCCTCCTACAATGAGCAGTTCTTC.

V is TRBV4-3 and J is TRBJ2-7, with 9 bases aligning to TRBD2. CDR3 length equals 17 residues. Germline CDR1 LGHNA, CDR2 YSLEER. Germline trimming cut 1 base from V and 2 bases from J; bases unmatched to any gene: 9. CDR3 loop: CASSQALAGPLTYEQYF. The DNA of the CDR3 is TGCGCCAGCAGCCAAGCTCTAGCGGGACCTCTAACCTACGAGCAGTACTTC.

The chain joins TRBV28 to TRBJ1-2; 12 bases match TRBD1. Trimming removed 0 bases from V and 8 bases from J; junction bases left unmatched: 10. This CDR3 contains 17 residues. Germline CDR1 and CDR2: MDHEN and SYDVKM. CDR3 in amino acids: CASSLWSSGQGARGYTF. For the CDR3, the DNA is TGTGCCAGCAGTTTATGGAGTTCGGGACAGGGGGCAAGGGGCTACACCTTC.

The genes are TRBV27 and TRBJ2-3; 7 bases agree with TRBD1. The CDR3 loop spans 15 amino acids. Looked up from germline, CDR1 is MNHEY and CDR2 is SMNVEV (reference sequence). Trimming cost V 6 bases and J 5 bases; bases outside gene matches: 11. The CDR3 here is CASSSGTVLLDTQYF. The CDR3 DNA follows: TGTGCCAGCAGCTCCGGGACAGTTCTACTAGATACGCAGTATTTT.